Reported below is one T cell receptor beta chain. This receptor's antigen is unknown. No quality values exist for individual bases; no much larger clone is one base distant. Trimming leaves V shorter by 5 bases and J shorter by 6 bases, with the junction holding 6 bases beyond the gene matches. CDR1 and CDR2, looked up from the germline V gene (reference sequence), are GTSNPN and SVGIG. Spanning cysteine to phenylalanine, the CDR3 consists of 13 amino acids. The retained sequence is limited to the CDR3, 39 bases, with the frame set at the first base. This sample is part of a study of beta chain features in type 1 diabetes (dated by TCRdb to 2017 to 2018). About the full investigation: Patients and healthy donors did not differ in mean age, gender distribution, total cell number or subset yield. A total of 100 million to 110 million sorted cells were examined across all samples, and a strong correlation was observed between cell number per subset and RNA yield. In the study, recently diagnosed type 1 diabetes patients and matched healthy donors were compared on the TCRB repertoires of their sorted circulating CD4+ T cell subsets. Whereas all 30 or so donors provided naive and central memory subsets, regulatory and stem cell-like memory subsets were isolated from just 8 patients and roughly 8 healthy donors. On the study overall, not on this receptor specifically: At VDJ recombination sites, type 1 diabetes patients had fewer insertions and more deleted nucleotides, which implies abnormalities in thymic rearrangement. HLA sub-analyses involved small numbers of individuals, so any influence of HLA type on TCRB rearrangement remained unresolved. Naive, central memory and regulatory TCRB repertoires appeared more similar among patients than among healthy donors. Shorter templates might have been favored by PCR, but patient and control samples were amplified and corrected together, so both groups would have been affected equally by any skew. Because cDNA rather than genomic DNA was sequenced, highly expressing activated cells could have been over-represented, although no difference in activation and CD3 levels was found between groups. A moderate but significant shortening of TCRB CDR3 length was observed in type 1 diabetes patients in all four CD4+ subsets.

Each donor gave one peripheral blood draw, about 110 mL on average, collected into heparinised tubes. Naive, central memory, regulatory and stem cell-like memory CD4+ T cells were sorted on a BD FACSAria II using a panel including CD45RO, CCR7, CD25, CD127, CD95 and CD27. All sorted populations exceeded 95% purity. PBMCs were isolated right away by Lymphoprep density gradient centrifugation and were stained directly, without culture. Samples were stained and sorted in pairs, with one healthy donor and one patient per experiment, so that batch effects were minimized. The entire isolated RNA was reverse transcribed using the High Capacity cDNA Reverse Transcription Kit, and thus expressed TCRB transcripts were sequenced. Deep immunoSEQ sequencing was performed on naive, central memory and regulatory T cell samples, with an average of about 4 million total reads per sample. After sorted cells were lysed in RLT buffer, RNA was extracted with DNase-treated RNeasy Micro or Mini kits, with the choice depending on cell number. Each cell subset was processed separately to prevent cross-contamination, with patient and healthy donor samples processed together. Using the immunoSEQ multiplex PCR, TCRB sequences were amplified from cDNA into 87-bp fragments spanning the CDR3 region. The amplicons were sequenced using the Illumina HiSeq platform. In the authors' own workflow: Synthetic template baselines were used to correct PCR bias computationally, reads within Hamming distance 2 were collapsed together, and singletons that could not be merged were discarded. Reads were aligned against IMGT to assign V, D and J genes, CDR3 length and insertions or deletions at six rearrangement sites. Within each subset, clonotype counts were normalized to the number of sorted cells before true diversity and Gini coefficients were calculated with the tcR R package. The overlap coefficient, calculated on TCRB nucleotide sequences, was used to measure repertoire sharing. Imported from immuneACCESS, the table was reduced by TCRdb to in-frame sequences with V and J called. These copies leave out some clones; in studies compared against another copy, an unresolved V gene accounts for under half, and the cause of the remainder is not known. V and J calls and clone size come straight from that table; D and trimming were deduced from the DNA. The sample table shows about 340,000 clones, and roughly 8.8% are seen once. The top ten hold roughly 1% of the sample.

This TCR derives from a man aged 25-40 years with type 1 diabetes. The sequenced sample consisted of central memory CD4+ T cells from blood. The rearrangement combines TRBV30 with TRBJ1-5; 8 bases in the junction line up with TRBD1. The nucleotide sequence reads as follows: TGTGCCTGGGGACAGGGATCGGGTCAGCCCCAGCATTTT. The resulting protein is CAWGQGSGQPQHF.